What follows are 21 T cell receptor beta chains derived from one specimen sequenced in a study of PD-L1 blockade in urothelial cancer (dated 2017 in TCRdb). Libraries were built with the immunoSEQ multiplex PCR assay. As stored in TCRdb, this immuneACCESS dataset retains in-frame rearrangements with V and J assigned. A fraction of the clones does not appear; measured against another copy, unresolved V genes explain less than half of the discrepancy, and the remainder lacks a known reason. For this sample there are 90,000 to 120,000 clones; about 90% appear just once. Together, the top ten hold 0.7% to 0.95% of the sample. This sample comprised PBMCs, obtained around atezolizumab (anti-PD-L1) treatment. These receptors came from a woman older than 75 with urothelial cancer.

This clone was picked up one time. The V gene is TRBV10-3, the J gene TRBJ2-7; D uncertain. This CDR3 spans 13 amino acids. Germline CDR1 ENHRY, CDR2 SYGVKD. With 3 bases removed from V and 4 bases from J, the gap between germline ends came to 10 bases. The CDR3: CAISDSTPYEQYF. The DNA for the CDR3 is TGTGCCATCAGTGATTCGACACCTTACGAGCAGTACTTC.

The CDR3 region has the DNA TGTGCCAGTAGTTCTCATAGCGCCTCTAATGAAAAACTGTTTTTT. Protein product: CASSSHSASNEKLFF. J is TRBJ1-4 and V is TRBV19; D uncertain. Trimming cost V 5 bases and J 3 bases, with 13 bases left between them. The CDR3 loop spans 15 amino acids. Per the germline V gene, CDR1 is LNHDA and CDR2 is SQIVND (reference sequence).

The rearrangement uses TRBV27 and TRBJ2-2, with TRBD1 identical over 8 bases. Unmatched junction bases numbered 8, after V lost 6 bases and J lost 2 bases. This CDR3 region has 16 residues. CDR1 and CDR2 from the germline V gene are MNHEY and SMNVEV (reference sequence). CDR3 loop: CASSRRTGQNTGELFF. The CDR3 nucleotides are TGTGCCAGCAGCCGCCGGACAGGGCAAAACACCGGGGAGCTGTTTTTT.

The chain couples TRBV10-1 to TRBJ1-2, with D possibly being TRBD1 (5 bases). Trimming shortened V by 5 bases and J by 4 bases, and 11 bases separated the two germline ends. From germline, CDR1 is WNHNN and CDR2 SYGVQD (reference sequence). The CDR3 loop spans 13 amino acids. Here the CDR3 reads CASSLSGSYGYTF. In DNA form, the CDR3 reads TGCGCCAGCAGTTTATCAGGGTCCTATGGCTACACCTTC.

The chain is built from TRBV7-2 and TRBJ2-1, with 8 nucleotides matching TRBD2. V shed 3 bases and J 4 bases; nucleotides not matched to a gene: 5. In germline, CDR1 is SGHTA, CDR2 FQGNSA. The CDR3 has 15 amino acids. The CDR3 DNA is TGTGCCAGCAGCTTTCAGCGCGGGGGGTACAATGAGCAGTTCTTC. It encodes CASSFQRGGYNEQFF. Combining the CDR3 with reference TRBV7-2 and TRBJ2-1 gives the whole variable domain GAGVSQSPSNKVTEKGKDVELRCDPISGHTALYWYRQSLGQGLEFLIYFQGNSAPDKSGLPSDRFSAERTGGSVSTLTIQRTQQEDSAVYLCASSFQRGGYNEQFFGPGTRLTVL.

The J gene is TRBJ2-5, the V gene TRBV27, with TRBD2 as a possible D gene (6 bases). The germline CDR1 and CDR2 sequences are MNHEY and SMNVEV (reference sequence). CDR3 length: 14 residues. Trimming cost V 2 bases and J 4 bases, with 11 bases left between them. The CDR3 region has the DNA TGTGCCAGCAGTTTAGCGGGACGGCGAGAGACCCAGTACTTC. Its translation: CASSLAGRRETQYF.

This clone is labeled as medium-sized. The chain combines TRBV10-3 with TRBJ1-1; D call uncertain. Deletions cut 4 bases from V and 0 bases from J, with 9 bases between. Germline V gives CDR1 ENHRY, CDR2 SYGVKD. The CDR3 spans 14 residues. The CDR3, as DNA: TGTGCCATCAGTGCTGGACTTATGAACACTGAAGCTTTCTTT. Its protein product is CAISAGLMNTEAFF.

This clone was seen just once. V and J are TRBV7-9 and TRBJ1-2, with TRBD1 matching over 8 bases. With 5 bases clipped from V and 0 bases from J, the junction kept 5 bases outside the gene matches. This CDR3 spans 15 amino acids. Germline V gene data show CDR1 as SEHNR and CDR2 as FQNEAQ (reference sequence). The CDR3 region is CASSTRTGTNYGYTF. CDR3 in DNA: TGTGCCAGCAGCACCCGGACAGGGACTAACTATGGCTACACCTTC.

The chain couples TRBV7-2 to TRBJ2-3; D is possibly TRBD1 (5 bases). Germline-derived CDR1 and CDR2 are SGHTA and FQGNSA. This CDR3 comprises 15 residues. Trimming cost V 1 base and J 6 bases, with 14 bases left between them. CDR3 bases: TGTGCCAGCAGCTTAGGACAGTTCACCGGGGATACGCAGTATTTT. Residues: CASSLGQFTGDTQYF.

V gene TRBV18 combines with J gene TRBJ2-7; perhaps TRBD1 as D (5 bases). The CDR3 consists of 15 residues. The germline gives CDR1 KGHSH, CDR2 LQKENI. The V end was cut by 4 bases, the J end by 0 bases, with 13 bases between. This chain's CDR3 is CASSQGSGLSYEQYF. Here the CDR3 DNA reads TGTGCCAGCTCACAAGGGTCAGGGCTCTCCTACGAGCAGTACTTC.

This chain uses TRBV5-1 with TRBJ1-3, with D hard to call. The ends were cut back, 4 bases at V and 3 bases at J, with 11 bases in the middle. CDR3 length: 14 amino acids. Germline V CDR1 and CDR2: SGHRS, YFSETQ. The chain's CDR3 is CASSVQSSGNTIYF. CDR3 nucleotide sequence: TGCGCCAGCAGCGTTCAGTCTAGTGGAAACACCATATATTTT.

The sample holds one count of this clone. The gene calls are TRBV7-2 and TRBJ2-1; no clear D gene. The CDR3 loop spans 15 amino acids. Trimming left V 2 bases short and J 3 bases short, with 11 bases between. Germline assignment: CDR1 SGHTA and CDR2 FQGNSA. The CDR3 sequence is CASSLTRTNYNEQFF. The CDR3 DNA reads as TGTGCCAGCAGCTTAACCCGAACAAACTACAATGAGCAGTTCTTC.

This clone was seen a few times. The chain carries TRBV19 and TRBJ1-1; tentative D call: TRBD1 (5 bases). In germline, CDR1 is LNHDA, CDR2 SQIVND (reference sequence). The germline V and J ends were trimmed by 5 bases and 10 bases, with 11 bases remaining between them. The CDR3 spans 11 residues. CDR3 DNA sequence: TGTGCCAGTAGTGTAATGGGGGGAGCTTTCTTT. This gives the protein CASSVMGGAFF.

The chain carries TRBV19 and TRBJ1-5, with TRBD1 matching over 11 bases. The CDR3 consists of 15 residues. V lost 5 bases to trimming and J lost 6 bases; unmatched junction nucleotides: 6. Per the germline V gene, CDR1 is LNHDA and CDR2 is SQIVND (reference sequence). The CDR3 reads CASSQDRGLGQPQHF. DNA for the CDR3: TGTGCCAGTAGTCAGGACAGGGGGCTAGGTCAGCCCCAGCATTTT.

CDR3 in amino acids: CASSGMWDRDTDTQYF. CDR3 in DNA: TGTGCCAGCAGTGGGATGTGGGACAGGGATACAGATACGCAGTATTTT. This chain links TRBV6-1 with TRBJ2-3, with 9 bases that match TRBD1. Germline CDR1 and CDR2: MNHNS and SASEGT. V lost 4 bases and J lost 3; bases outside the gene matches: 8. The length of the CDR3 is 16 residues.

V gene TRBV7-2 combines with J gene TRBJ2-7, with 11 bases matching TRBD2. Germline loops: CDR1 SGHTA, CDR2 FQGNSA. The CDR3 spans 18 residues. The V and J ends lost 5 bases and 3 bases, in that order; junction bases with no gene match: 15. CDR3 region: CASSPHPITGTSGYEQYF. In DNA, the CDR3 is TGTGCCAGCAGCCCCCACCCCATTACCGGGACTAGCGGCTACGAGCAGTACTTC.

V and J are TRBV5-1 and TRBJ1-4, with D maybe TRBD1 (5 bases). CDR3 length equals 14 residues. Between the trimmed V and J ends, which lost 0 bases and 2 bases, there was a span of 5 bases. CDR1 is SGHRS, CDR2 YFSETQ, per germline. The CDR3 DNA is TGCGCCAGCAGCTTGGGGGGCACTAATGAAAAACTGTTTTTT. The encoded protein is CASSLGGTNEKLFF.

V and J are TRBV6-5 and TRBJ1-5; 8 bases are shared with TRBD1. CDR1 is MNHEY, CDR2 SVGAGI, per germline. The length of the CDR3 is 15 residues. V lost 5 bases, J lost 4 bases, and 7 bases stayed unmatched. CDR3 in DNA: TGTGCCAGCAGTCAATGGACAGGGCCGAATCAGCCCCAGCATTTT. This translates into CASSQWTGPNQPQHF.

The V gene is TRBV11-2, the J gene TRBJ2-7; possible D gene TRBD2, 10 bases. The CDR3 runs to 18 residues. V was shortened by 2 bases and J by 3 bases, with 23 bases between the two germline ends. The V gene's germline CDR1 is SGHAT and CDR2 FQNNGV. The CDR3 bases are TGTGCCAGCAGCTTAAGCGGGGGGGCCGGGACAGGGATCTACGAGCAGTACTTC. As protein: CASSLSGGAGTGIYEQYF.

The chain couples TRBV28 to TRBJ2-7; D gene uncertain. Germline V lookup: CDR1 MDHEN, CDR2 SYDVKM. Trimming took 11 bases from V and 3 from J, leaving 20 bases between them. The CDR3 runs 14 residues. CDR3 residues: CALRSTNNLYEQYF. Written as DNA, the CDR3 is TGTGCCCTCAGGTCCACAAACAATCTCTACGAGCAGTACTTC.

This clone has at least ten counts. The rearrangement links TRBV6-5 to TRBJ1-2; tentative D call: TRBD1 (5 bases). The ends were cut back, 5 bases at V and 7 bases at J, with 11 bases in the middle. Germline CDR1 is MNHEY and CDR2 is SVGAGI. The CDR3 runs to 12 residues. The CDR3 region has the DNA TGTGCCAGCAGTCCCGGGGGTCCTGGCTACACCTTC. Residues: CASSPGGPGYTF.